This T cell receptor beta chain originates from a study of technical replicates of blood from a few donors. Profiling relied on immunoSEQ multiplex PCR, and the TCRdb table lists in-frame clones only, not all of them. The table has 80,000 or so clones, roughly 95% seen once; the top ten hold roughly 0.4%. V was pared by 1 base and J by 5 bases, with 17 bases between. The germline V gene encodes CDR1 SGHDN and CDR2 FVKESK. This CDR3 has 16 amino acids. The material sequenced was T cells isolated from PBMCs. The chain couples TRBV14 to TRBJ1-2; D is undetermined. This sequence was found in a human donor in good health. CDR3 DNA sequence: TGTGCCAGCAGCCAAGGAGGGTTGGGTCTAGGGTATGGCTACACCTTC. Translated: CASSQGGLGLGYGYTF.